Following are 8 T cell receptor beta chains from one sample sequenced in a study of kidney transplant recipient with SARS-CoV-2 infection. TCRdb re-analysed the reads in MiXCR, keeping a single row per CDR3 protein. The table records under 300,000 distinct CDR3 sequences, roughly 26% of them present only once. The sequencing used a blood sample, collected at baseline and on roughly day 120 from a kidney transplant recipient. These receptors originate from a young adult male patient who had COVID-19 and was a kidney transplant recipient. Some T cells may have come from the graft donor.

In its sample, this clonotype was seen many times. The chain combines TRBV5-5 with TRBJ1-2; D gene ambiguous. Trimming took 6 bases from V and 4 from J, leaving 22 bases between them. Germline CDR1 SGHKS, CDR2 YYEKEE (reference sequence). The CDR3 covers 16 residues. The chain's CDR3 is CASIAHVSRKTYGYTF. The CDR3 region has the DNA TGTGCCAGCATAGCACATGTCTCGCGAAAGACCTATGGCTACACCTTC.

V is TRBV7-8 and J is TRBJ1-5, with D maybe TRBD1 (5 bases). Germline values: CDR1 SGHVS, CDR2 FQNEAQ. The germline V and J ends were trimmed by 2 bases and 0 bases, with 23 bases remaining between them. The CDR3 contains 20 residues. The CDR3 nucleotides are TGTGCCAGCAGCTTACTCTCAGGGAGGCCGAATTTATATAGCAATCAGCCCCAGCATTTT. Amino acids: CASSLLSGRPNLYSNQPQHF.

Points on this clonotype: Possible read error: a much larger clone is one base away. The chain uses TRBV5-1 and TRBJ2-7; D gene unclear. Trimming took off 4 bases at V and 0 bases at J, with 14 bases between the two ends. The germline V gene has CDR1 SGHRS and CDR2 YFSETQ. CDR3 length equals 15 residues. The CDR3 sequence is CASSHSTGGSYEQYF. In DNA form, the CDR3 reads TGCGCCAGCAGCCACTCGACCGGTGGCTCCTACGAGCAGTACTTC. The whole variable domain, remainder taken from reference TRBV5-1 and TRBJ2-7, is KAGVTQTPRYLIKTRGQQVTLSCSPISGHRSVSWYQQTPGQGLQFLFEYFSETQRNKGNFPGRFSGRQFSNSRSEMNVSTLELGDSALYLCASSHSTGGSYEQYFGPGTRLTVT.

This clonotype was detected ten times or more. The CDR3 sequence is CASRVGGGTEAFF. CDR3 coding DNA: TGTGCCAGCAGGGTCGGGGGGGGTACTGAAGCTTTCTTT. V usage is TRBV11-2 and J usage is TRBJ1-1; a possible D gene is TRBD1 (5 bases). Germline V lookup: CDR1 SGHAT, CDR2 FQNNGV. V dropped 6 bases and J dropped 5 bases, with 13 bases sitting between them. The CDR3 is 13 amino acids.

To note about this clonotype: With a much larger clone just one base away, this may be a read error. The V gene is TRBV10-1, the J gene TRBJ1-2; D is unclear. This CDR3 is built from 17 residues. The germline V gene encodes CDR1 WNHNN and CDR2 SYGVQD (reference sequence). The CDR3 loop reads CAGSKVLRSRKTYGYTF. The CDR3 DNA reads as TGCGCCGGCAGTAAGGTTCTAAGATCGCGAAAGACCTATGGCTACACCTTC.

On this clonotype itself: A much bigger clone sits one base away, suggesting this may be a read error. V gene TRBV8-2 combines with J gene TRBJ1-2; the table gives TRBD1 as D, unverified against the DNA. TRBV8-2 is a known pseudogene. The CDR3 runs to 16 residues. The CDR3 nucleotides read TGTGACAGTTGTCCCCCTGATAGCCGAAAGACCTATGGCTACACCTTC. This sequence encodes CDSCPPDSRKTYGYTF.

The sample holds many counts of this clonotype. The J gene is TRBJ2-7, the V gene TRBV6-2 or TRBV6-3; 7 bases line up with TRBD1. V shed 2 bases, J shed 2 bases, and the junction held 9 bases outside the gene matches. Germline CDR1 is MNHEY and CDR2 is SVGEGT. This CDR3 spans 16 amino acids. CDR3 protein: CASSYGTGTETYEQYF. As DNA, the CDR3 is TGTGCCAGCAGTTACGGGACCGGGACAGAGACCTACGAGCAGTACTTC.

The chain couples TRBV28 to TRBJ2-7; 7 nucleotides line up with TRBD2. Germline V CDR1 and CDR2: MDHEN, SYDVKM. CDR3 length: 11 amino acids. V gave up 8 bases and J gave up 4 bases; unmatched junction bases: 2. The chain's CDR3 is CASGGEYEQYF. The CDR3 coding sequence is TGTGCCAGCGGGGGGGAATACGAGCAGTACTTC.